This TCR beta chain was captured in a study of cytomegalovirus exposure and HLA in healthy donors. The CDR3 sequence is 15 residues long. The germline CDR1 and CDR2 sequences are MDHEN and SYDVKM. Trimming at V came to 8 bases and at J to 5 bases, leaving 11 bases not matched to a gene. As regards this clone: Its cognate antigen is unknown.

Study outcomes and limitations: Prediction of most subjects' HLA-A and HLA-B alleles by TCR beta sequences was reportedly accurate.

Use of 60 Vbeta and 13 Jbeta primers characterized the PCR. The data were produced by immunoSEQ multiplex PCR, yet TCRdb's version contains in-frame clones alone and is incomplete. The sample has 120,000 to 150,000 clones, 70% to 80% seen once. The TCR sequence derives from a man between 18 and 35 years old in good health and CMV-seronegative. The rearrangement uses TRBV28 and TRBJ2-2; 7 bases map to TRBD1. The sample consisted of PBMCs. The CDR3 DNA sequence: TGTGCCAGCGTCGGTGGAACAGGGGTTACCGGGGAGCTGTTTTTT. Its translation is CASVGGTGVTGELFF.